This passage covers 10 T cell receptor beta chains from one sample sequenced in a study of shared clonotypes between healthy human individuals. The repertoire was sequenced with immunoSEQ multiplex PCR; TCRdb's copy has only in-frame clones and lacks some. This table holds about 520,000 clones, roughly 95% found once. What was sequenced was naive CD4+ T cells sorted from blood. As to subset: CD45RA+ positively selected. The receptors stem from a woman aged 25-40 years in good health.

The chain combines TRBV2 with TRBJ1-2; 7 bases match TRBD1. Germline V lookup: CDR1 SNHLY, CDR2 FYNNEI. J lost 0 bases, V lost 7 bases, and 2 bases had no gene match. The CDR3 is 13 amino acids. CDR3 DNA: TGTGCCAGCACTGGGACAGCTAACTATGGCTACACCTTC. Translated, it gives CASTGTANYGYTF.

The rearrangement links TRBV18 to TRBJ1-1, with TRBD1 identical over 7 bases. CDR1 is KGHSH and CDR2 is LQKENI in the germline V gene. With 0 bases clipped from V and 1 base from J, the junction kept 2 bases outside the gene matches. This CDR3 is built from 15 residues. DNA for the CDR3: TGTGCCAGCTCACCACCGGGACAGAGGAACACTGAAGCTTTCTTT. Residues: CASSPPGQRNTEAFF.

CDR3 protein: CASSRQGGEKLFF. The CDR3 DNA reads as TGTGCCAGCTCCAGACAGGGCGGTGAAAAACTGTTTTTT. The chain joins TRBV7-8 to TRBJ1-4; 7 bases map to TRBD1. CDR3 length: 13 residues. With V trimmed by 8 bases and J by 7 bases, 7 bases remained unmatched. CDR1 SGHVS and CDR2 FQNEAQ come from the germline V gene. The full variable domain, with the rest looked up from reference TRBV7-8 and TRBJ1-4, is GAGVSQSPRYKVAKRGQDVALRCDPISGHVSLFWYQQALGQGPEFLTYFQNEAQLDKSGLPSDRFFAERPEGSVSTLKIQRTQQEDSAVYLCASSRQGGEKLFFGSGTQLSVL.

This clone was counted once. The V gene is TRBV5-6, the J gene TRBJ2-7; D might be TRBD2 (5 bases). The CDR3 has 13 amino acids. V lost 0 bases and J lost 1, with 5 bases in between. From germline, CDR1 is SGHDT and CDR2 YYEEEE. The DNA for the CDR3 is TGTGCCAGCAGCTTGGCGGGATCCTACGAGCAGTACTTC. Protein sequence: CASSLAGSYEQYF.

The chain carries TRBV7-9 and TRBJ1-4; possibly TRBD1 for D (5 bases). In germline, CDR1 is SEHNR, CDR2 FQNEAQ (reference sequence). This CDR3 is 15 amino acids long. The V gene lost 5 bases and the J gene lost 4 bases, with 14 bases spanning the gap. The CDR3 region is CASSRDGAYNEKLFF. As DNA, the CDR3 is TGTGCCAGCAGCCGGGACGGAGCTTATAATGAAAAACTGTTTTTT.

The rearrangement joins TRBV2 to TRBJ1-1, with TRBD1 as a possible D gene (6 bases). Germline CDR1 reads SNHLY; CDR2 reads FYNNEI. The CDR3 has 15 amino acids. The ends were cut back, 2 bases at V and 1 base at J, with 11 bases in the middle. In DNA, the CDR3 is TGTGCCAGCAGTGAAACGAGGGGGGGGAACACTGAAGCTTTCTTT. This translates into CASSETRGGNTEAFF.

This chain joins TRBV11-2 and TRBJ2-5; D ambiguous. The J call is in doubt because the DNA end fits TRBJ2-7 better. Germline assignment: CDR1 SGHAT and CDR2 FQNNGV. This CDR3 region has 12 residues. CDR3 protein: CASSSGQSEQYF. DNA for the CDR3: TGTGCCAGCAGCTCAGGCCAGTCCGAGCAGTACTTC.

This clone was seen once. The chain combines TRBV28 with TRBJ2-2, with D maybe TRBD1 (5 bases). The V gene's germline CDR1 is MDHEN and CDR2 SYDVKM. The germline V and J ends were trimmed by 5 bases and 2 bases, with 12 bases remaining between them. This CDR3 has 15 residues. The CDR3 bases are TGTGCCAGCAGTCTCCAGGGATATAACACCGGGGAGCTGTTTTTT. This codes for CASSLQGYNTGELFF.

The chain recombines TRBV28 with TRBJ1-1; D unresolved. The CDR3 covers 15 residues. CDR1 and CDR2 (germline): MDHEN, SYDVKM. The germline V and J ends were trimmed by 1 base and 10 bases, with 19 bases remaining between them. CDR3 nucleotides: TGTGCCAGCAGTTTATACGAGGAAACCCCTGCTGGAGCTTTCTTT. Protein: CASSLYEETPAGAFF.

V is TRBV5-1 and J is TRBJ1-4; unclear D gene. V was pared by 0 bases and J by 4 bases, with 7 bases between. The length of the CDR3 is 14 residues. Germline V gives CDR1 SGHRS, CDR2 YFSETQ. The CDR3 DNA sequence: TGCGCCAGCAGCTTGGGCCACAGTAATGAAAAACTGTTTTTT. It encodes CASSLGHSNEKLFF.